Following are 22 T cell receptor beta chains from one sample sequenced in a study of radiation and T cells in renal cell carcinoma. Documented time point: baseline pretreatment blood. Treatment noted: 15 Gy SBRT to primary tumor, nephrectomy 4 weeks later. TCRdb's copy holds only in-frame clones and misses some; the assay was immunoSEQ multiplex PCR. The sample lists roughly 120,000 clones; around 80% were seen once. The sequenced sample was blood, obtained from a patient whose treatment included radiotherapy and nephrectomy. These receptors were taken from a woman aged 60 to 75 with renal cell carcinoma.

V gene TRBV11-2 combines with J gene TRBJ1-1; D is uncertain. V lost 3 bases and J 0 bases, leaving 5 bases between the germline ends. CDR1 is SGHAT and CDR2 is FQNNGV in the germline V gene. The CDR3 has 13 residues. The CDR3 reads CASSFKVNTEAFF. CDR3 bases: TGTGCCAGCAGCTTTAAGGTGAACACTGAAGCTTTCTTT.

The rearrangement joins TRBV4-1 to TRBJ2-3; tentatively, D is TRBD1 (5 bases). CDR1 and CDR2 (germline): MGHRA, YSYEKL. CDR3 length equals 17 residues. V was clipped by 4 bases and J by 0 bases, with 17 bases between them. CDR3 region: CASSPGRLYSSTDTQYF. CDR3 sequence (DNA): TGCGCCAGCAGCCCAGGGCGCCTTTATTCTAGCACAGATACGCAGTATTTT.

This clone was counted a few times. This chain joins TRBV2 and TRBJ1-5; 7 bases are a match to TRBD1. The CDR3 consists of 16 residues. V was pared by 1 base and J by 3 bases, with 6 bases of the junction left unmatched. Germline V gene lookup returns CDR1 SNHLY and CDR2 FYNNEI. The CDR3 spells CASSEGGGQINQPQHF. The CDR3 nucleotides are TGTGCCAGCAGTGAAGGGGGGGGACAGATCAATCAGCCCCAGCATTTT.

V and J are TRBV11-2 and TRBJ1-2; 8 nucleotides agree with TRBD1. The CDR3 has 18 amino acids. V lost 5 bases and J lost 1; bases outside the gene matches: 15. Germline V gives CDR1 SGHAT, CDR2 FQNNGV. CDR3 residues: CASSPRAGQGPGNYGYTF. The CDR3 bases are TGTGCCAGCAGCCCGAGGGCCGGACAGGGCCCTGGTAACTATGGCTACACCTTC.

This clone has only one observation. This rearrangement joins TRBV6-5 to TRBJ1-1; no definite D call. CDR3 length: 15 residues. In germline, CDR1 is MNHEY, CDR2 SVGAGI. V lost 1 base, J lost 1 base, and 10 bases lay in between. The DNA for the CDR3 is TGTGCCAGCAGTTACTTGGGGTCGACGAACACTGAAGCTTTCTTT. Translating gives CASSYLGSTNTEAFF.

This clone has a single count. The J gene is TRBJ2-5, the V gene TRBV7-2; 9 bases line up with TRBD1. V was pared by 5 bases and J by 5 bases, with 6 bases of the junction left unmatched. The CDR3 loop spans 14 amino acids. Germline values: CDR1 SGHTA, CDR2 FQGNSA. The CDR3 DNA sequence: TGTGCCAGCAGCCCCCGGACAGGGGTGGAGACCCAGTACTTC. Its translation is CASSPRTGVETQYF. Looking up the rest from reference TRBV7-2 and TRBJ2-5 gives the full variable domain: GAGVSQSPSNKVTEKGKDVELRCDPISGHTALYWYRQSLGQGLEFLIYFQGNSAPDKSGLPSDRFSAERTGGSVSTLTIQRTQQEDSAVYLCASSPRTGVETQYFGPGTRLLVL.

This clone was seen once. The genes are TRBV7-2 and TRBJ2-7, with TRBD2 matching 7 bases. CDR1 and CDR2 from the germline V gene are SGHTA and FQGNSA. CDR3 size: 14 residues. V lost 3 bases and J lost 5; bases outside the gene matches: 7. This chain's CDR3 is CASSLDAGADEQYF. The CDR3 nucleotides read TGTGCCAGCAGCTTGGACGCGGGAGCCGACGAGCAGTACTTC.

This clone showed up just a few times. The V and J genes are TRBV7-6 and TRBJ1-1; D call uncertain. This CDR3 spans 13 amino acids. The germline gives CDR1 SGHVS, CDR2 FNYEAQ. The V and J ends lost 3 bases and 5 bases respectively, with 10 bases between them. CDR3 nucleotides: TGTGCCAGCAGCTTGAGGGTGGGGACTGAAGCTTTCTTT. Translating it yields CASSLRVGTEAFF.

This chain joins TRBV7-9 and TRBJ2-2; the D gene is possibly TRBD2 (6 bases). Germline V gives CDR1 SEHNR, CDR2 FQNEAQ (reference sequence). The ends were cut back, 7 bases at V and 1 base at J, with 16 bases in the middle. CDR3 length: 16 amino acids. The chain's CDR3 is CASNDGGPGNTGELFF. The DNA of the CDR3 is TGTGCCAGCAACGACGGAGGGCCGGGGAACACCGGGGAGCTGTTTTTT.

This clone appeared a few times. This sequence joins TRBV7-2 and TRBJ1-1, with D possibly TRBD1 on 6 matching bases. Per germline, CDR1 SGHTA and CDR2 FQGNSA. CDR3 length equals 14 residues. V lost 8 bases, J lost 0 bases, and 13 bases lay in between. The CDR3 bases are TGTGCCAGCTTCCAGACAGGAATGAACACTGAAGCTTTCTTT. Translated: CASFQTGMNTEAFF.

This rearrangement joins TRBV28 to TRBJ1-3; D possibly corresponds to TRBD1 (6 bases). The CDR3 totals 15 residues. Trimming left V 4 bases short and J 0 bases short, with 10 bases between. Germline V gives CDR1 MDHEN, CDR2 SYDVKM. The CDR3 nucleotides read TGTGCCAGCAGTTACAGGGCCCTCTCTGGAAACACCATATATTTT. Its translation: CASSYRALSGNTIYF.

This clone occurred once. V usage is TRBV2 and J usage is TRBJ2-2, with no clear D. Germline V gene lookup returns CDR1 SNHLY and CDR2 FYNNEI. This CDR3 contains 15 residues. Trimming removed 4 bases at V and 3 bases at J, with 12 bases between. As DNA, the CDR3 is TGTGCCAGCAGTGGTGGAAACTCGGACACCGGGGAGCTGTTTTTT. Translating gives CASSGGNSDTGELFF. Supplemented by reference TRBV2 and TRBJ2-2, the full variable domain reads EPEVTQTPSHQVTQMGQEVILRCVPISNHLYFYWYRQILGQKVEFLVSFYNNEISEKSEIFDDQFSVERPDGSNFTLKIRSTKLEDSAMYFCASSGGNSDTGELFFGEGSRLTVL.

The chain carries TRBV4-1 and TRBJ2-6; no firm D call. With 1 base removed from V and 0 bases from J, the gap between germline ends came to 7 bases. CDR1 MGHRA and CDR2 YSYEKL come from the germline V gene. The CDR3 has 16 amino acids. This CDR3 is CASSQAVVSGANVLTF. In DNA, the CDR3 is TGCGCCAGCAGCCAAGCGGTAGTCTCTGGGGCCAACGTCCTGACTTTC.

The CDR3 protein is CASRSGPRFYPNTEAFF. For the CDR3, the DNA is TGTGCCAGCAGATCCGGGCCCCGATTTTACCCGAACACTGAAGCTTTCTTT. The chain carries TRBV28 and TRBJ1-1, with D unclear. Trimming took off 6 bases at V and 1 base at J, with 21 bases between the two ends. Looked up from germline, CDR1 is MDHEN and CDR2 is SYDVKM. This CDR3 spans 17 amino acids.

In nucleotides, the CDR3 is TGTGCCAGCAGCCCCCTTAAAGGGTTAAACTACGAGCAGTACTTC. It encodes CASSPLKGLNYEQYF. The chain joins TRBV7-3 to TRBJ2-7, with no clear D. V shed 5 bases and J shed 3 bases, with 17 bases lying between them. This CDR3 contains 15 residues. Germline assignment: CDR1 SGHTA and CDR2 FQGTGA. Looking up the rest from reference TRBV7-3 and TRBJ2-7 gives the full variable domain: GAGVSQTPSNKVTEKGKYVELRCDPISGHTALYWYRQSLGQGPEFLIYFQGTGAADDSGLPNDRFFAVRPEGSVSTLKIQRTERGDSAVYLCASSPLKGLNYEQYFGPGTRLTVT.

This clone has a count of ten or more. The genes are TRBV14 and TRBJ1-2; TRBD1 aligns across 8 bases. The germline V gene encodes CDR1 SGHDN and CDR2 FVKESK. The junction had 2 bases not matched to a gene; V was cut back by 1 base and J by 4 bases. CDR3 length equals 14 residues. The chain's CDR3 is CASSQAGGGYGYTF. The CDR3 DNA is TGTGCCAGCAGCCAAGCAGGGGGCGGCTATGGCTACACCTTC.

CDR3 in amino acids: CAIRVREQGPMNTEAFF. CDR3 bases: TGTGCCATCAGAGTAAGAGAACAGGGCCCGATGAACACTGAAGCTTTCTTT. V usage is TRBV10-3 and J usage is TRBJ1-1; D is perhaps TRBD1 (6 bases). The CDR3 sequence is 17 residues long. Per germline, CDR1 ENHRY and CDR2 SYGVKD. Trimming cost V 6 bases and J 0 bases, with 20 bases left between them.

For the CDR3, the DNA is TGTGCCTGGAGTGAGGATAGCCAAGAGACCCAGTACTTC. Translating it yields CAWSEDSQETQYF. The gene calls are TRBV30 and TRBJ2-5; the D is unclear. V was shortened by 1 base and J by 1 base, with 7 bases between the two germline ends. Germline-derived CDR1 and CDR2 are GTSNPN and SVGIG (reference sequence). CDR3 length: 13 residues.

This chain joins TRBV11-2 and TRBJ2-7, with 8 bases identical to TRBD1. Germline V gene data show CDR1 as SGHAT and CDR2 as FQNNGV. V was clipped by 3 bases and J by 0 bases; unmatched bases: 1. The CDR3 is 14 residues long. CDR3 sequence (DNA): TGTGCCAGCAGCTTGGACAGGGTCTCCTACGAGCAGTACTTC. As protein: CASSLDRVSYEQYF.

V usage is TRBV10-3 and J usage is TRBJ2-5; 9 bases are shared with TRBD2. The CDR3 is 15 residues long. Losses at the gene ends were 2 bases for V and 4 bases for J; bases not matched to a gene: 5. Germline V gene lookup returns CDR1 ENHRY and CDR2 SYGVKD. CDR3 sequence (DNA): TGTGCCATCAGTGAGAGTGAAGCGGGGGGAGAGACCCAGTACTTC. It codes for CAISESEAGGETQYF.

The V and J genes are TRBV2 and TRBJ1-4, with a possible D match to TRBD1 (6 bases). Germline CDR1 reads SNHLY; CDR2 reads FYNNEI. CDR3 length: 13 residues. Trimming took 7 bases from V and 8 from J, leaving 14 bases between them. The CDR3 protein is CASNPTGNEKLFF. As DNA, the CDR3 is TGTGCCAGCAACCCTACAGGGAACGAAAAACTGTTTTTT.

The CDR3 is CASSPAGALDTEAFF. Here the CDR3 DNA reads TGTGCCAGCTCACCTGCGGGGGCGCTGGACACTGAAGCTTTCTTT. V and J are TRBV18 and TRBJ1-1; D is possibly TRBD1 (6 bases). The ends were cut back, 3 bases at V and 3 bases at J, with 14 bases in the middle. In germline, CDR1 is KGHSH, CDR2 LQKENI. This CDR3 is built from 15 residues.